The clone carrying this T cell receptor (beta chain) has more than one count but fewer than ten. The antigen remains undetermined. This sample was included in a study of response to subunit inactivated influenza vaccine. Notes on the study in general: Only a handful of new T cells, the authors suggested, are recruited with each seasonal influenza vaccination.

TCRdb ran MiXCR on the RT-PCR reads and lists one entry per CDR3 protein. The profile shows 200,000 to 250,000 distinct CDR3 sequences, about 12% of them singletons. CDR3 size: 15 residues. Germline-derived CDR1 and CDR2 are DFQATT and SNEGSKA (reference sequence). The V end lost 1 base, the J end lost 2 bases, and 14 bases lay between the germline ends. The clonotype originates from a man between 45 and 60 years old who received an inactivated influenza vaccine. This specimen consisted of non-naive T cells sorted from PBMCs, obtained approximately 15 days before vaccination. This chain joins TRBV20-1 and TRBJ1-1; D gene unclear. CDR3: CSARASHLPNTEAFF. The CDR3 DNA is TGCAGTGCTAGAGCCAGCCACCTACCAAACACTGAAGCTTTCTTT.